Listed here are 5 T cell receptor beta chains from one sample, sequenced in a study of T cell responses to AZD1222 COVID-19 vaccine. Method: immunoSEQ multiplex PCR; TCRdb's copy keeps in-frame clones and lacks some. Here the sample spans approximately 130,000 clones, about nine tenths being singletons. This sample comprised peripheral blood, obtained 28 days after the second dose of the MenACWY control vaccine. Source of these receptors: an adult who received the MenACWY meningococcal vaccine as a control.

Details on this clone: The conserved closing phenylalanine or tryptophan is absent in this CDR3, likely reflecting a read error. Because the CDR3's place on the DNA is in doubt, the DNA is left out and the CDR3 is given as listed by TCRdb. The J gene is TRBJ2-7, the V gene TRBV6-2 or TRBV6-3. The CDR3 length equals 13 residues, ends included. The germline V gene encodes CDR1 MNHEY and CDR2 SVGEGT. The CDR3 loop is CASSDPGTNQFFL.

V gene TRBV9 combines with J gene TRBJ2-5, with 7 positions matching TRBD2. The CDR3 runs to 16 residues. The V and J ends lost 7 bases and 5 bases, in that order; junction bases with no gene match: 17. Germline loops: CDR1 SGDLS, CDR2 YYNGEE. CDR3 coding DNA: TGTGCCAGCGCCCCCTCGGGGGAGGGCCCGCAGGAGACCCAGTACTTC. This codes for CASAPSGEGPQETQYF.

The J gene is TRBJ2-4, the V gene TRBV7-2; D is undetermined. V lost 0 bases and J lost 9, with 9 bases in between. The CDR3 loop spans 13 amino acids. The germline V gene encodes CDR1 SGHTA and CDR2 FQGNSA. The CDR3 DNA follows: TGTGCCAGCAGCTTAGCCACGACGATCATTCAGTACTTC. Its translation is CASSLATTIIQYF.

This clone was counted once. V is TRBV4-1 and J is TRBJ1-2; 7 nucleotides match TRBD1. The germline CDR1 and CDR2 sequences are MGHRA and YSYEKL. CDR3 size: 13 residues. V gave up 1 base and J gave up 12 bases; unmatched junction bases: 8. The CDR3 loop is CASSQVGTDGHTF. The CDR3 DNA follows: TGCGCCAGCAGCCAAGTGGGGACAGATGGTCACACCTTC.

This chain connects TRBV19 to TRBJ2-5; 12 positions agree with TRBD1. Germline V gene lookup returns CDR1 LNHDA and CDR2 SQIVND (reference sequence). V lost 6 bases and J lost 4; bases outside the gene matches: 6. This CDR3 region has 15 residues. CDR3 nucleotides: TGTGCCAGTAGCCGTAGGGACAGGGGGCCAGAGACCCAGTACTTC. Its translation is CASSRRDRGPETQYF.